The 15 T cell receptor beta chains listed next were all sequenced from one sample in a study of cytomegalovirus exposure and HLA in healthy donors. PCR was performed using 60 Vbeta and 13 Jbeta primers. Sequenced by immunoSEQ multiplex PCR; TCRdb stores in-frame clones only, minus some. The sample has more than 95,000 clones; roughly 80% are singletons. Sequenced material: PBMCs. The origin of the receptors is a man younger than 40 in good health and CMV-seropositive.

This clone was seen only a few times. V and J are TRBV29-1 and TRBJ1-1, with a tentative D call TRBD1 (5 bases). The CDR3 has 11 residues. V was cut by 1 base and J by 6 bases, with 6 bases left in between. Germline lookup yields CDR1 SQVTM and CDR2 ANQGSEA. CDR3 sequence (DNA): TGCAGCGTTGAAGCGGGGGCTGAAGCTTTCTTT. Translating it yields CSVEAGAEAFF.

V usage is TRBV30 and J usage is TRBJ2-7, with 7 positions matching TRBD1. V trimming: 4 bases; J trimming: 3 bases; junction bases outside the gene matches: 6. The CDR3 totals 13 residues. The germline gives CDR1 GTSNPN, CDR2 SVGIG (reference sequence). The CDR3 nucleotides are TGTGCCTGGAACATGGGACAGATCTACGAGCAGTACTTC. Its protein is CAWNMGQIYEQYF.

The chain combines TRBV25-1 with TRBJ2-7, with 9 positions matching TRBD1. J gave up 2 bases and V 2 bases, and 4 bases lay outside the gene matches. The CDR3 length is 15 residues. Germline lookup yields CDR1 MGHDK and CDR2 SYGVNS. In DNA, the CDR3 is TGTGCCAGCAGTGAACCGGGACAGGGAACCTACGAGCAGTACTTC. Amino acids: CASSEPGQGTYEQYF.

J is TRBJ2-7 and V is TRBV7-2; the match to TRBD1 covers 9 bases. The germline gives CDR1 SGHTA, CDR2 FQGNSA. This CDR3 is 17 amino acids long. After removal of 4 bases from V and 4 bases from J, the junction contained 14 bases not matched to a gene. The CDR3 DNA is TGTGCCAGCAGCTCAGACTTCGGACAGGGGCAGGGGTACGAGCAGTACTTC. Translating gives CASSSDFGQGQGYEQYF.

This chain connects TRBV27 to TRBJ2-3, with 8 bases matching TRBD1. CDR3 length: 16 residues. The junction had 5 bases not matched to a gene; V was cut back by 3 bases and J by 0 bases. In germline, CDR1 is MNHEY, CDR2 SMNVEV (reference sequence). The CDR3 is CASSLLQGVSTDTQYF. The CDR3 DNA is TGTGCCAGCAGTTTGTTACAGGGGGTAAGCACAGATACGCAGTATTTT.

This clone has just one count. This chain connects TRBV5-6 to TRBJ2-7; D may be TRBD2 (6 bases). Trimming left V 5 bases short and J 4 bases short, with 16 bases between. The CDR3 sequence is 14 residues long. Germline V CDR1 and CDR2: SGHDT, YYEEEE. As DNA, the CDR3 is TGTGCCAGCAGTCCGGGGGACGTTGGTTACGAGCAGTACTTC. Its translation: CASSPGDVGYEQYF.

The chain links TRBV11-2 to TRBJ2-7, with 12 bases lining up with TRBD2. Germline assignment: CDR1 SGHAT and CDR2 FQNNGV. V shed 3 bases and J 12 bases; nucleotides not matched to a gene: 9. CDR3 length: 14 residues. The chain's CDR3 is CASSFARTSGTRYF. CDR3 DNA sequence: TGTGCCAGCAGCTTCGCCCGGACTAGCGGGACCCGGTACTTC.

V and J are TRBV7-8 and TRBJ1-5; unclear D gene. The CDR3 covers 13 residues. V dropped 5 bases and J dropped 9 bases, with 14 bases sitting between them. The germline CDR1 and CDR2 sequences are SGHVS and FQNEAQ. The CDR3 protein is CASSRIEQRPQHF. The CDR3 DNA is TGTGCCAGCAGCCGGATAGAACAGAGGCCCCAGCATTTT.

V usage is TRBV7-2 and J usage is TRBJ2-5; 11 bases match TRBD1. J gave up 3 bases and V 7 bases, and 4 bases lay outside the gene matches. The CDR3 consists of 14 residues. Germline V gene sequence: CDR1 SGHTA, CDR2 FQGNSA. The CDR3 DNA reads TGTGCCAGCAAAGGACAGGGGGCTAAAGAGACCCAGTACTTC. Residues: CASKGQGAKETQYF.

V usage is TRBV5-4 and J usage is TRBJ1-2; D might be TRBD1 (5 bases). CDR3 length equals 14 residues. V was cut by 2 bases and J by 4 bases, with 12 bases left in between. Germline values: CDR1 SGHNT, CDR2 YYREEE (reference sequence). In DNA, the CDR3 is TGTGCCAGCAGCTTTCAGGGAAGGATCTATGGCTACACCTTC. Translating it yields CASSFQGRIYGYTF.

This clone was seen only a few times. The V call is TRBV6-5, the J call TRBJ1-2; D is perhaps TRBD1 (5 bases). The CDR3 sequence is 15 residues long. CDR1 is MNHEY and CDR2 is SVGAGI in the germline V gene. The V end was cut by 6 bases, the J end by 4 bases, with 18 bases between. CDR3 nucleotide sequence: TGTGCCAGCAGCTCCCAGGGAGGGAACTCCTATGGCTACACCTTC. This sequence encodes CASSSQGGNSYGYTF.

This clone was counted between two and nine times. This chain uses TRBV30 with TRBJ2-3; TRBD2 aligns across 9 bases. This CDR3 has 16 amino acids. Germline V gene lookup returns CDR1 GTSNPN and CDR2 SVGIG (reference sequence). V was pared by 2 bases and J by 8 bases, with 14 bases of the junction left unmatched. CDR3 sequence (DNA): TGTGCCTGGAGTCCTATGTCTAGCGGGATTAGTGGTACGCAGTATTTT. Translating gives CAWSPMSSGISGTQYF.

Comment on this clone: Other DNA sequences from this sample encode an identical CDR3 as well. This chain joins TRBV4-3 and TRBJ1-2; D unresolved. CDR3 length: 14 amino acids. CDR1 and CDR2 (germline): LGHNA, YSLEER. Between the trimmed V and J ends, which lost 0 bases and 2 bases, there was a span of 7 bases. The CDR3 is CASSQDRGNYGYTF. The CDR3 nucleotides read TGCGCCAGCAGCCAAGATCGCGGGAACTATGGCTACACCTTC.

V is TRBV10-2 and J is TRBJ2-7, with unresolved D. The CDR3 contains 12 residues. V was clipped by 2 bases and J by 3 bases, with 5 bases between them. The germline gives CDR1 WSHSY, CDR2 SAAADI. CDR3 coding DNA: TGCGCCAGCAGTGAGAACAGCTACGAGCAGTACTTC. It encodes CASSENSYEQYF.

The CDR3 loop reads CASSRGQKFGNEQFF. The CDR3 coding sequence is TGTGCCAGCAGCCGGGGACAGAAGTTTGGGAATGAGCAGTTCTTC. This sequence joins TRBV7-8 and TRBJ2-1; 7 bases are shared with TRBD1. The CDR3 sequence is 15 residues long. V trimming: 5 bases; J trimming: 7 bases; junction bases outside the gene matches: 11. The germline CDR1 and CDR2 sequences are SGHVS and FQNEAQ.